This is a list of T cell receptor beta chains from one sample in a study of shared clonotypes between healthy human individuals. Some clones are missing from TCRdb's copy, which holds only in-frame ones; the method was immunoSEQ multiplex PCR. This table has approximately 2,000,000 clones, 93% appearing once. Sequenced material: naive CD8+ T cells from PBMCs. The receptors derive from a man aged 18 to 35 in good health. Some clones in this sample may be carry-over from other donors' samples. CDR3s include the opening cysteine and the closing phenylalanine or tryptophan. D genes are given only for firm matches. Not all rows give a size; the values are once, few, many and, for expanded clones, a class.

clone_size,d_call,j_call,v_call,cdr3_aa,cdr3_nt
NA,NA,TRBJ2-7,TRBV7-9,CASGWRGYEQYF,TGTGCCAGCGGATGGAGGGGTTACGAGCAGTACTTC
NA,NA,TRBJ2-3,TRBV6-5,CASSYSAASSTDTQYF,TGTGCCAGCAGTTACTCGGCGGCAAGTAGCACAGATACGCAGTATTTT
NA,TRBD1,TRBJ1-2,TRBV19,CASSRGQGRDGYTF,TGTGCCAGTAGTAGGGGACAGGGACGAGATGGCTACACCTTC
NA,TRBD2,TRBJ2-1,TRBV6-5,CASSPYGRGDEQFF,TGTGCCAGCAGCCCCTACGGGAGGGGGGATGAGCAGTTCTTC
once,NA,TRBJ2-1,TRBV13,CASSLGGLQFF,TGTGCCAGCAGCTTAGGAGGTCTGCAGTTCTTC
NA,TRBD2,TRBJ2-1,TRBV29-1,CSVDRVSGDFLEQFF,TGCAGCGTTGATCGAGTTAGCGGGGACTTTTTGGAGCAGTTCTTC
NA,TRBD1,TRBJ1-2,TRBV15,CATSREGTGTGGYTF,TGTGCCACCAGCAGAGAGGGGACAGGGACGGGTGGCTACACCTTC
NA,NA,TRBJ2-3,TRBV9,CASSAGTVSTDTQYF,TGTGCCAGCAGCGCTGGGACTGTCAGCACAGATACGCAGTATTTT
NA,TRBD2,TRBJ2-1,TRBV7-6,CASSSGGLMNGWFF,TGTGCCAGCAGCTCGGGGGGACTGATGAATGGTTGGTTCTTC
NA,NA,TRBJ1-5,TRBV7-9,CASSGPSSNQPQHF,TGTGCCAGCAGCGGGCCGTCTAGCAATCAGCCCCAGCATTTT
NA,NA,TRBJ1-4,TRBV7-9,CASSPENEKLFF,TGTGCCAGCAGCCCGGAGAATGAAAAACTGTTTTTT
NA,TRBD2,TRBJ2-5,TRBV13,CASSLRLAGDQETQYF,TGTGCCAGCAGCTTGAGACTAGCGGGTGACCAAGAGACCCAGTACTTC
NA,NA,TRBJ1-5,TRBV7-6,CASSLRQGWNQPQHF,TGTGCCAGCAGCTTACGGCAGGGGTGGAATCAGCCCCAGCATTTT
NA,NA,TRBJ2-4,TRBV7-9,CASSGSAGKNIQYF,TGTGCCAGCAGCGGTAGCGCGGGCAAAAACATTCAGTACTTC
NA,NA,TRBJ1-1,TRBV6-5,CASRVRGGTEAFF,TGTGCCAGCAGAGTCAGGGGAGGGACTGAAGCTTTCTTT
once,NA,TRBJ1-5,TRBV28,CASTHLDKGDMSNQPQHF,TGTGCCAGCACGCATCTCGATAAGGGGGACATGAGCAATCAGCCCCAGCATTTT
NA,NA,TRBJ2-2,TRBV30,CAWGGSNVGELFF,TGTGCCTGGGGGGGCTCTAACGTCGGGGAGCTGTTTTTT
NA,TRBD2,TRBJ2-4,TRBV7-9,CASSRGTSGAKNIQYF,TGTGCCAGCAGCCGAGGGACTAGCGGAGCCAAAAACATTCAGTACTTC
NA,NA,TRBJ2-1,TRBV27,CASSLSGFEQFF,TGTGCCAGCAGTTTATCAGGGTTTGAGCAGTTCTTC
NA,TRBD1,TRBJ1-4,TRBV29-1,CSGTGGMGEKLFF,TGCAGCGGGACAGGGGGTATGGGTGAAAAACTGTTTTTT
NA,NA,TRBJ2-7,TRBV11-2,CASSLDRLAFFYEQYF,TGTGCCAGCAGCTTAGATCGCCTAGCCTTCTTCTACGAGCAGTACTTC
NA,TRBD1,TRBJ2-3,TRBV2,CASSELSGQGTDTQYF,TGTGCCAGCAGTGAATTGAGTGGACAGGGGACAGATACGCAGTATTTT
NA,NA,TRBJ1-5,TRBV29-1,CSVTTGGNQPQHF,TGCAGCGTTACCACGGGGGGGAATCAGCCCCAGCATTTT
NA,TRBD1,TRBJ2-7,TRBV2,CASSGQGPGEQYF,TGTGCCAGCAGTGGACAGGGACCTGGTGAGCAGTACTTC
NA,NA,TRBJ2-3,TRBV27,CASSVSGDVDTQYF,TGTGCCAGCAGTGTAAGCGGAGACGTAGATACGCAGTATTTT
NA,TRBD2,TRBJ2-5,TRBV4-1,CASRIRGVTSGTQETQYF,TGCGCCAGCAGGATAAGAGGGGTAACTAGCGGGACCCAAGAGACCCAGTACTTC
NA,TRBD2,TRBJ2-3,TRBV10-3,CAISESSSGSPDTQYF,TGTGCCATCAGTGAGTCGTCTAGCGGGAGTCCAGATACGCAGTATTTT
NA,TRBD2,TRBJ2-1,TRBV27,CASSPPGLAGYNEQFF,TGTGCCAGCAGTCCGCCGGGACTAGCGGGCTACAATGAGCAGTTCTTC
NA,NA,TRBJ2-5,TRBV11-2,CASSPPGLYQETQYF,TGTGCCAGCAGCCCACCGGGACTGTATCAGGAGACCCAGTACTTC
NA,NA,TRBJ1-5,TRBV15,CATSSVDSLSNQPQHF,TGTGCCACCAGCAGTGTGGACAGCCTTAGCAATCAGCCCCAGCATTTT
NA,NA,TRBJ1-3,TRBV28,CASSLSGNTIYF,TGTGCCAGCAGCCTCTCTGGAAACACCATATATTTT
NA,TRBD2,TRBJ2-7,TRBV29-1,CSVGLAGGPFSEQYF,TGCAGCGTTGGGCTAGCGGGAGGGCCTTTCTCCGAGCAGTACTTC
NA,TRBD2,TRBJ2-2,TRBV2,CASSELAGGPDTGELFF,TGTGCCAGCAGTGAACTAGCGGGAGGGCCAGACACCGGGGAGCTGTTTTTT
NA,NA,TRBJ1-4,TRBV6-5,CASSFGRLNEKLFF,TGTGCCAGCAGTTTCGGACGGCTAAATGAAAAACTGTTTTTT
NA,TRBD1,TRBJ1-5,TRBV5-6,CASSQSGTGNQPQHF,TGTGCCAGCAGCCAATCCGGGACAGGGAATCAGCCCCAGCATTTT
NA,NA,TRBJ2-7,TRBV28,CAGSRQGHEQYF,TGTGCCGGCAGCCGGCAGGGCCACGAGCAGTACTTC
NA,NA,TRBJ1-3,TRBV6-5,CASSYGDSGNTIYF,TGTGCCAGCAGTTACGGAGACTCTGGAAACACCATATATTTT
NA,TRBD2,TRBJ2-2,TRBV27,CASSTRTSGRNNTGELFF,TGTGCCAGCAGTACCAGGACTAGCGGGAGGAATAACACCGGGGAGCTGTTTTTT
NA,NA,TRBJ2-1,TRBV2,CASGGIHNEQFF,TGTGCCAGCGGGGGGATCCACAATGAGCAGTTCTTC
NA,NA,TRBJ2-1,TRBV23-1,CASSDSGRRTYNEQFF,TGCGCCAGCAGTGATAGCGGACGTAGGACCTACAATGAGCAGTTCTTC
NA,NA,TRBJ2-7,TRBV28,CASSFGQSTYEQYF,TGTGCCAGCAGTTTCGGGCAGAGCACCTACGAGCAGTACTTC
NA,TRBD2,TRBJ2-7,TRBV28,CASSLLGLAGGHEQYF,TGTGCCAGCAGCCTCTTAGGCCTAGCGGGAGGCCACGAGCAGTACTTC
NA,NA,TRBJ2-5,TRBV6-5,CASSYSIGYQETQYF,TGTGCCAGCAGTTACTCGATAGGATATCAAGAGACCCAGTACTTC
NA,TRBD2,TRBJ2-7,TRBV7-9,CASSLVTSGRAYEQYF,TGTGCCAGCAGCTTAGTAACTAGCGGGAGGGCCTACGAGCAGTACTTC
NA,NA,TRBJ2-7,TRBV9,CASSVGELRSHEQYF,TGTGCCAGCAGCGTAGGGGAACTACGATCGCACGAGCAGTACTTC
NA,NA,TRBJ2-1,TRBV27,CASSFGQNSYNEQFF,TGTGCCAGCAGTTTTGGACAGAATTCCTACAATGAGCAGTTCTTC
once,TRBD1,TRBJ1-2,TRBV5-1,CASSEDRAARYGYTF,TGCGCCAGCAGCGAAGACAGGGCGGCTCGTTATGGCTACACCTTC
NA,TRBD2,TRBJ2-7,TRBV28,CASRLMYRGGRADEQYF,TGTGCCAGCAGGCTTATGTACCGCGGGGGGCGAGCCGACGAGCAGTACTTC
NA,NA,TRBJ1-4,TRBV7-9,CASSLVEGTSNEKLFF,TGTGCCAGCAGCTTAGTAGAGGGGACGAGTAATGAAAAACTGTTTTTT
NA,NA,TRBJ2-5,TRBV7-9,CASSALRETQYF,TGTGCCAGCAGCGCGCTAAGGGAGACCCAGTACTTC
NA,NA,TRBJ1-1,TRBV11-1,CASSLDAGAPTEAFF,TGTGCCAGCAGCCTGGACGCAGGGGCCCCCACTGAAGCTTTCTTT
NA,NA,TRBJ2-1,TRBV11-2,CASSTTQGLSYNEQFF,TGTGCCAGCTCCACAACACAGGGCCTCTCCTACAATGAGCAGTTCTTC
once,NA,TRBJ2-1,TRBV9,CASSAWARASGVNEQFF,TGTGCCAGCAGCGCATGGGCGCGGGCCTCCGGGGTCAATGAGCAGTTCTTC
NA,NA,TRBJ1-2,TRBV4-1,CASSLIEGRGKSGYTF,TGCGCCAGCAGCTTAATCGAGGGGAGGGGTAAGAGTGGCTACACCTTC
NA,NA,TRBJ1-4,TRBV18,CASSPSAGDNEKLFF,TGTGCCAGCTCACCATCGGCGGGGGACAATGAAAAACTGTTTTTT
NA,NA,TRBJ1-5,TRBV25-1,CASSDEISNQPQHF,TGTGCCAGCAGTGACGAGATTAGCAATCAGCCCCAGCATTTT
NA,NA,TRBJ2-2,TRBV27,CASIKQEDTGELFF,TGTGCCAGCATTAAACAGGAGGACACCGGGGAGCTGTTTTTT
NA,TRBD2,TRBJ2-1,TRBV7-8,CASSPKSGSSYNEQFF,TGTGCCAGCAGCCCAAAAAGCGGGAGCTCCTACAATGAGCAGTTCTTC
NA,NA,TRBJ1-3,TRBV27,CASSSRSTGNTIYF,TGTGCCAGCAGTTCCAGGTCTACTGGAAACACCATATATTTT
NA,NA,TRBJ2-7,TRBV19,CASSSRDTSYEQYF,TGTGCCAGTAGTAGCCGGGACACATCCTACGAGCAGTACTTC